The rows below give T cell receptor beta chains drawn from one sample of a study of T cell responses to AZD1222 COVID-19 vaccine. Profiling relied on immunoSEQ multiplex PCR, and the TCRdb table lists in-frame clones only, not all of them. The sample has about 78,000 clones, roughly 87% seen once. This specimen was peripheral blood, taken on day 0 of AZD1222 vaccination. The receptors shown here come from an adult in good health. Each CDR3 is given with its conserved first and last residue. D genes are given only for firm matches. Size is omitted from some rows. Given values are once, few, many or a class for expanded clones.

V gene: TRBV5-5
J gene: TRBJ2-1
D gene: NA
clone size: NA
CDR3 DNA: TGTGCCAGCAGCTTGTGGGCCACCAATGAGCAGTTCTTC
CDR3 protein: CASSLWATNEQFF

V gene: TRBV7-2
J gene: TRBJ2-1
D gene: NA
clone size: NA
CDR3 DNA: TGTGCCAGCAGCTCCGGGCCTGGGAATGAGCAGTTCTTC
CDR3 protein: CASSSGPGNEQFF

V gene: TRBV19
J gene: TRBJ2-6
D gene: NA
clone size: NA
CDR3 DNA: TGTGCCAGCGGTCAGGGGAACCCTGGGGCCAACGTCCTGACTTTC
CDR3 protein: CASGQGNPGANVLTF

V gene: TRBV6-5
J gene: TRBJ1-2
D gene: TRBD1
clone size: NA
CDR3 DNA: TGTGCCAGCAGTCGCTCGGGACAGGGGCCTGGCTACACCTTC
CDR3 protein: CASSRSGQGPGYTF

V gene: TRBV18
J gene: TRBJ2-1
D gene: NA
clone size: NA
CDR3 DNA: TGTGCCAGCTCATCCCTCAATGAGCAGTTCTTC
CDR3 protein: CASSSLNEQFF

V gene: TRBV6-6
J gene: TRBJ1-6
D gene: NA
clone size: NA
CDR3 DNA: TGTGCCAGCAGTTCACAGGGTCATAATTCACCCCTCCACTTT
CDR3 protein: CASSSQGHNSPLHF

V gene: TRBV9
J gene: TRBJ2-7
D gene: NA
clone size: NA
CDR3 DNA: TGTGCCAGCAGCGTAGCGCCAGGGATCTCCTACGAGCAGTACTTC
CDR3 protein: CASSVAPGISYEQYF

V gene: TRBV7-6
J gene: TRBJ1-3
D gene: NA
clone size: NA
CDR3 DNA: TGTGCCAGCAGCTGGACTCAGGGCTCTGGAAACACCATATATTTT
CDR3 protein: CASSWTQGSGNTIYF

V gene: TRBV6-5
J gene: TRBJ1-2
D gene: NA
clone size: few
CDR3 DNA: TGTGCCAGCACCCCCCCATCGACGTTATATGGCTACACCTTC
CDR3 protein: CASTPPSTLYGYTF

V gene: TRBV5-1
J gene: TRBJ2-7
D gene: NA
clone size: NA
CDR3 DNA: TGCGCCAGCAGCTTCCAACAAAGCTCCTACGAGCAGTACTTC
CDR3 protein: CASSFQQSSYEQYF

V gene: TRBV6-2/TRBV6-3
J gene: TRBJ2-2
D gene: TRBD2
clone size: NA
CDR3 DNA: TGTGCCAGCAGTTCCTTAGCGGGAGGTCCCGGGGAGCTGTTTTTT
CDR3 protein: CASSSLAGGPGELFF

V gene: TRBV6-6
J gene: TRBJ1-6
D gene: NA
clone size: NA
CDR3 DNA: TGTGCCTCCCGGGACCTACCTGGTTCACCCCTCCACTTT
CDR3 protein: CASRDLPGSPLHF

V gene: TRBV28
J gene: TRBJ1-3
D gene: NA
clone size: NA
CDR3 DNA: TGTGCCAGCATCTCATGGGCGCACTCTGGAAACACCATATATTTT
CDR3 protein: CASISWAHSGNTIYF

V gene: TRBV12-3/TRBV12-4
J gene: TRBJ1-2
D gene: NA
clone size: once
CDR3 DNA: TGTGCCAGCAGTTTAGTAGATGGCTACACCTTC
CDR3 protein: CASSLVDGYTF

V gene: TRBV9
J gene: TRBJ2-5
D gene: TRBD1
clone size: NA
CDR3 DNA: TGTGCCAGCAGCGTCCGCTACAGGGGGTACGAGACCCAGTACTTC
CDR3 protein: CASSVRYRGYETQYF

V gene: TRBV18
J gene: TRBJ2-3
D gene: TRBD2
clone size: NA
CDR3 DNA: TGTGCCAGCTCCCTCGAAGTAGCGGGACGGGCAGATACGCAGTATTTT
CDR3 protein: CASSLEVAGRADTQYF

V gene: TRBV13
J gene: TRBJ2-1
D gene: TRBD2
clone size: NA
CDR3 DNA: TGTGCCAGCAGCCATAGCGGGAGAACCTACAATGAGCAGTTCTTC
CDR3 protein: CASSHSGRTYNEQFF

V gene: TRBV6-5
J gene: TRBJ2-2
D gene: NA
clone size: NA
CDR3 DNA: TGTGCCAGCAGTTATCTAAGTCTCCCGAACACCGGGGAGCTGTTTTTT
CDR3 protein: CASSYLSLPNTGELFF

V gene: TRBV4-1
J gene: TRBJ1-2
D gene: NA
clone size: once
CDR3 DNA: TGCGCCAGCAGCCAAGGGACCGGGGACAACTATGGCTACACCTTC
CDR3 protein: CASSQGTGDNYGYTF

V gene: TRBV6-5
J gene: TRBJ2-6
D gene: NA
clone size: once
CDR3 DNA: TGTGCCAGCAGGGGGGAAGGTGGGGCCAACGTCCTGACTTTC
CDR3 protein: CASRGEGGANVLTF

V gene: TRBV7-9
J gene: TRBJ1-6
D gene: TRBD1
clone size: NA
CDR3 DNA: TGTGCCAGCAGCCTCGACAGGGGATCCCTCCACTTT
CDR3 protein: CASSLDRGSLHF

V gene: TRBV12-3/TRBV12-4
J gene: TRBJ1-1
D gene: NA
clone size: NA
CDR3 DNA: TGTGCCAGCAGTTTACGCCGTGCTGAAGCTTTCTTT
CDR3 protein: CASSLRRAEAFF

V gene: TRBV6-2/TRBV6-3
J gene: TRBJ2-5
D gene: TRBD2
clone size: NA
CDR3 DNA: TGTGCCAGCAGTTTGGGAGGGGAGAATGGAGAGACCCAGTACTTC
CDR3 protein: CASSLGGENGETQYF

V gene: TRBV5-4
J gene: TRBJ1-6
D gene: NA
clone size: NA
CDR3 DNA: TGTGCCAGCAGCGCCGGTTTGTTTAATTCACCCCTCCACTTT
CDR3 protein: CASSAGLFNSPLHF

V gene: TRBV7-2
J gene: TRBJ1-3
D gene: NA
clone size: NA
CDR3 DNA: TGTGCCAGCCTACCGAGGGAAGGGTTGAACACCATATATTTT
CDR3 protein: CASLPREGLNTIYF

V gene: TRBV7-9
J gene: TRBJ2-7
D gene: NA
clone size: NA
CDR3 DNA: TGTGCCAGCAGCTCGGGGAAGGTATCCTACGAGCAGTACTTC
CDR3 protein: CASSSGKVSYEQYF

V gene: TRBV19
J gene: TRBJ1-1
D gene: TRBD1
clone size: NA
CDR3 DNA: TGTGCCAGTAGTAGTTGGACAGGGGGAAGGAACACTGAAGCTTTCTTT
CDR3 protein: CASSSWTGGRNTEAFF

V gene: TRBV3-1/TRBV3-2
J gene: TRBJ1-3
D gene: NA
clone size: NA
CDR3 DNA: TGTGCCAGCAGCCGATACGGACAGAACTCTGGAAACACCATATATTTT
CDR3 protein: CASSRYGQNSGNTIYF

V gene: TRBV30
J gene: TRBJ1-2
D gene: NA
clone size: NA
CDR3 DNA: TGTGCCTGGAGTGCGGTCGGCCTGGCAAATATCCCTTATGGCTACACCTTC
CDR3 protein: CAWSAVGLANIPYGYTF

V gene: TRBV7-2
J gene: TRBJ2-3
D gene: TRBD2
clone size: NA
CDR3 DNA: TGTGCCAGCAGCTTGAGCGGGAGGGACACAGATACGCAGTATTTT
CDR3 protein: CASSLSGRDTDTQYF

V gene: TRBV19
J gene: TRBJ2-7
D gene: TRBD2
clone size: NA
CDR3 DNA: TGTGCCAGTAGTATAGGCGGGGGTTCCTACGAGCAGTACTTC
CDR3 protein: CASSIGGGSYEQYF

V gene: TRBV5-8
J gene: TRBJ2-7
D gene: NA
clone size: NA
CDR3 DNA: TGTGCCAGCAGCCCCCGGACGGATCTCTCCTACGAGCAGTACTTC
CDR3 protein: CASSPRTDLSYEQYF

V gene: TRBV28
J gene: TRBJ1-1
D gene: NA
clone size: NA
CDR3 DNA: TGTGCCAGCCGTCCGACGAACACTGAAGCTTTCTTT
CDR3 protein: CASRPTNTEAFF

V gene: TRBV27
J gene: TRBJ2-7
D gene: NA
clone size: NA
CDR3 DNA: TGTGCCAGCAGTCCCCTAGGGGTATACTACGAGCAGTACTTC
CDR3 protein: CASSPLGVYYEQYF

V gene: TRBV25-1
J gene: TRBJ1-6
D gene: TRBD1
clone size: NA
CDR3 DNA: TGTGCCACCCAGGGGGCGGAAAATTCACCCCTCCACTTT
CDR3 protein: CATQGAENSPLHF

V gene: TRBV6-5
J gene: TRBJ2-7
D gene: NA
clone size: NA
CDR3 DNA: TGTGCCAGCAGGTTGAGCGGAGACAGATACGAGCAGTACTTC
CDR3 protein: CASRLSGDRYEQYF

V gene: TRBV30
J gene: TRBJ1-1
D gene: NA
clone size: NA
CDR3 DNA: TGTGCCTGGGGCCTTTTGAACACTGAAGCTTTCTTT
CDR3 protein: CAWGLLNTEAFF

V gene: TRBV5-1
J gene: TRBJ2-7
D gene: NA
clone size: NA
CDR3 DNA: TGCGCCAGCAGCTTGGCCGGGCACTCCGACGAGCAGTACTTC
CDR3 protein: CASSLAGHSDEQYF

V gene: TRBV7-9
J gene: TRBJ2-7
D gene: TRBD2
clone size: NA
CDR3 DNA: TGTGCCAGCACCAGCGGGGAACTCTACGAGCAGTACTTC
CDR3 protein: CASTSGELYEQYF

V gene: TRBV6-5
J gene: TRBJ1-2
D gene: NA
clone size: NA
CDR3 DNA: TGTGCCAGCACAGTCGACGGGGCCCTGTATGGCTACACCTTC
CDR3 protein: CASTVDGALYGYTF

V gene: TRBV20-1
J gene: TRBJ2-2
D gene: NA
clone size: NA
CDR3 DNA: TGCAGTGCTAGTCGAGGGTCCCCTTCCACCGGGCGGGAGCTGTTTTTT
CDR3 protein: CSASRGSPSTGRELFF

V gene: TRBV18
J gene: TRBJ2-7
D gene: TRBD2
clone size: NA
CDR3 DNA: TGTGCCAGCTCAGGGGGAGGGCGGTACGAGCAGTACTTC
CDR3 protein: CASSGGGRYEQYF